This T cell receptor beta chain was identified in a study of blood T cells in healthy people across ages. Findings of the study overall: Estimates based on one million T cells were treated as lower bounds.

As to this clonotype: The antigen remains unidentified.

For the second PCR, which ran for about 7 to 11 cycles, a sample-barcoded 5' primer and a J-beta primer mix were used. Tagging of each cDNA molecule was performed by a template-switch adaptor with 12 random nucleotides. TCRdb redid the calling of the 5' RACE reads with MiXCR, one entry per CDR3 protein. The table includes about a million distinct CDR3 sequences, about 51% detected once. Germline V gene lookup returns CDR1 MNHEY and CDR2 SVGAGI. The length of the CDR3 is 17 residues. After removal of 1 base from V and 2 bases from J, the junction contained 10 bases not matched to a gene. Material for sequencing was blood. The chain links TRBV6-5 to TRBJ2-5; 7 nucleotides align to TRBD1. The TCR comes from a woman aged 60 to 75 in good health. CDR3 nucleotides: TGTGCCAGCAGTTACTATGAACCGGGACAGATTCAAGAGACCCAGTACTTC. This codes for CASSYYEPGQIQETQYF.